This T cell receptor beta chain was sequenced for a study of STAT5B mutations in CD4+ large granular lymphocyte leukemia. Germline CDR1 SGHVS, CDR2 FQNEAQ. The CDR3 has 15 amino acids. Between the trimmed V and J ends, which lost 0 bases and 5 bases, there was a span of 12 bases. Only in-frame clones appear in the TCRdb table, and some are missing; sequencing was by immunoSEQ multiplex PCR. In the table there are around 33,000 clones, roughly three quarters of which are singletons. The rearrangement joins TRBV7-8 to TRBJ2-3, with D unclear. Sequencing was done on a sample of CD4+ T cells from blood buffy coats. The clonotype was recovered from a human donor in good health. The CDR3 nucleotides are TGTGCCAGCAGCTTAGCTTCCACAATCAGAGATACGCAGTATTTT. As protein: CASSLASTIRDTQYF.